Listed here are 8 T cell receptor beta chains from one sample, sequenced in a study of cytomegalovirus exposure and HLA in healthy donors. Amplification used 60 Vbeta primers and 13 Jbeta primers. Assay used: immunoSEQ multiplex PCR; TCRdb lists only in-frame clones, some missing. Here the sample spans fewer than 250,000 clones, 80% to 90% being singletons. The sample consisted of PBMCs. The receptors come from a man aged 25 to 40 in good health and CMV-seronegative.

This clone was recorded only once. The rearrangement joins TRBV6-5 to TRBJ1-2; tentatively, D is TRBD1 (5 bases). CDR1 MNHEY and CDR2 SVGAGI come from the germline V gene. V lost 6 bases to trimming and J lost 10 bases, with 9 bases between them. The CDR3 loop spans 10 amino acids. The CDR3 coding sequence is TGTGCCAGCAGGGGCAGGGACTACACCTTC. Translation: CASRGRDYTF.

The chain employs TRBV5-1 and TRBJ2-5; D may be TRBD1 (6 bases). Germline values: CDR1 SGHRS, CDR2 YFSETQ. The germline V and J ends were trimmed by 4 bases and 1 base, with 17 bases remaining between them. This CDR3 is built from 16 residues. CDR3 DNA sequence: TGCGCCAGCAGCGCATTTCGGGACACCTTCCAAGAGACCCAGTACTTC. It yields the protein CASSAFRDTFQETQYF.

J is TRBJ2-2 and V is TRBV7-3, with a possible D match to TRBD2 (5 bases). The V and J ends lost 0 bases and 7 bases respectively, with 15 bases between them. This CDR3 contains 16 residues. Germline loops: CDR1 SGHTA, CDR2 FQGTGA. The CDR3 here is CASSLTAGVRGGELFF. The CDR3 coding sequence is TGTGCCAGCAGCTTAACGGCCGGGGTTCGGGGCGGGGAGCTGTTTTTT.

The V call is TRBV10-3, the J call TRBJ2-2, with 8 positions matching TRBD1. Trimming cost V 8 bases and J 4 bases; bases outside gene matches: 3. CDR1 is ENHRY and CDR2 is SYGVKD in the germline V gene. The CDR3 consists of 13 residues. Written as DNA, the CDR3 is TGTGCCATCGGACAGGGAAGCACCGGGGAGCTGTTTTTT. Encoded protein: CAIGQGSTGELFF.

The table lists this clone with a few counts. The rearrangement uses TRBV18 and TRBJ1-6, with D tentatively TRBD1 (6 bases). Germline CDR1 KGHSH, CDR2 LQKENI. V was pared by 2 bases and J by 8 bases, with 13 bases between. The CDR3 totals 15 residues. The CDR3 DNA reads TGTGCCAGCTCACCAACTGGACAGTGGGATTCACCCCTCCACTTT. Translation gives CASSPTGQWDSPLHF.

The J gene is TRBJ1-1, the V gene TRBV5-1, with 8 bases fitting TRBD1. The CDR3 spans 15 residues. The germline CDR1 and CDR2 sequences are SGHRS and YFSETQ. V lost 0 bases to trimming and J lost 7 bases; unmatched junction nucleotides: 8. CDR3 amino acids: CASSLAGTGSIEAFF. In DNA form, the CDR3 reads TGCGCCAGCAGCTTGGCCGGGACAGGTTCTATTGAAGCTTTCTTT.

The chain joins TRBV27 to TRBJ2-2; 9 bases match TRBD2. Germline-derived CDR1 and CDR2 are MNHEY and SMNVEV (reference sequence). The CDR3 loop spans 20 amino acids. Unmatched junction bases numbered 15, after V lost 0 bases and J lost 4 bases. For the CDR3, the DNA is TGTGCCAGCAGTTTATCTGGAATAGCGGGGGACCTAGCGAGCACCGGGGAGCTGTTTTTT. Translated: CASSLSGIAGDLASTGELFF.

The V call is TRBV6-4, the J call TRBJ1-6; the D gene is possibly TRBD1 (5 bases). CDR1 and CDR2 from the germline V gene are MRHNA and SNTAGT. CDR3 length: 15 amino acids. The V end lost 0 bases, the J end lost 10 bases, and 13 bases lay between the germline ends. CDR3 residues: CASSDSGGENSPLHF. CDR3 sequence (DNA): TGTGCCAGCAGTGACTCGGGAGGGGAGAACTCACCCCTCCACTTT.